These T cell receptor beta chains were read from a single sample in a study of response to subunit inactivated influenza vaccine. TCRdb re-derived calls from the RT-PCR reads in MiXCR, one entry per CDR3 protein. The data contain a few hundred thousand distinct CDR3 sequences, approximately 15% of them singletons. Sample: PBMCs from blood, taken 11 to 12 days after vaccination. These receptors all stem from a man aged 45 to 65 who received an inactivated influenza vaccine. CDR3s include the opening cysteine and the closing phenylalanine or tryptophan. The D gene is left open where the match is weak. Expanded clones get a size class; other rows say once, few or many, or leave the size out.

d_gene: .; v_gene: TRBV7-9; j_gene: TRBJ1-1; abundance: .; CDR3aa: CASSFPPGRKNTEAFF; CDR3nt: TGTGCCAGCAGTTTCCCCCCGGGACGGAAGAACACTGAAGCTTTCTTT
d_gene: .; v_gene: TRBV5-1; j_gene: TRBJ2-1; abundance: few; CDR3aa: CASSLLGDEQFF; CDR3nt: TGCGCCAGCAGCTTGTTAGGGGATGAGCAGTTCTTC
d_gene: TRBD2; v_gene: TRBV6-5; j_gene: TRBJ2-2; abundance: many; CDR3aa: CASSFPPGGATEVGELFF; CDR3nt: TGTGCCAGCAGTTTCCCTCCGGGAGGGGCTACGGAGGTCGGGGAGCTGTTTTTT
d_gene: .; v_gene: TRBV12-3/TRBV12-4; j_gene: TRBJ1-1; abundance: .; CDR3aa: CASRVGTANTEAFF; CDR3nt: TGTGCCAGCAGGGTCGGGACGGCCAACACTGAAGCTTTCTTT
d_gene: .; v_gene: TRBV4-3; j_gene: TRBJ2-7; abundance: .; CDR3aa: CASSQDWGGSYEQYF; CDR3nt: TGCGCCAGCAGCCAAGATTGGGGAGGCTCCTACGAGCAGTACTTC
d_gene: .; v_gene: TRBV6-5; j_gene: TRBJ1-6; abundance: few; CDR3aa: CASRRGAGVRNSPLHF; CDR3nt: TGTGCCAGCAGAAGGGGGGCAGGGGTTCGTAATTCACCCCTCCACTTT
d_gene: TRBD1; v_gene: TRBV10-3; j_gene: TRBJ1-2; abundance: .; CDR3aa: CAISTGDGYTF; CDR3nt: TGTGCCATCAGTACAGGGGATGGCTACACCTTC
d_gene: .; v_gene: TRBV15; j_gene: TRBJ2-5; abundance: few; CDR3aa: CATSPAGSGVETQYF; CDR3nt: TGTGCCACCAGTCCTGCAGGGTCTGGAGTGGAGACCCAGTACTTC
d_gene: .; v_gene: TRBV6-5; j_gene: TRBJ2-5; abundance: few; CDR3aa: CASSSPKKSGPQETQYF; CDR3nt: TGTGCCAGCAGTTCCCCCAAAAAGAGCGGACCCCAAGAGACCCAGTACTTC
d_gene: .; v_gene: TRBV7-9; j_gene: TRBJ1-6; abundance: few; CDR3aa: CASSPGLGSPLHF; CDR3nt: TGTGCCAGCAGCCCCGGTCTTGGTTCACCCCTCCACTTT
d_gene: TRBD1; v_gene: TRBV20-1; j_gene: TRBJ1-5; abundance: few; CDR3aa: CSARVPDRGDQPQHF; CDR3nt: TGCAGTGCTAGAGTCCCGGACAGGGGCGATCAGCCCCAGCATTTT
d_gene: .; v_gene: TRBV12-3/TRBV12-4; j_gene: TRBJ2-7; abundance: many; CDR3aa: CASTQTGKTYEQYF; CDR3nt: TGTGCCAGCACCCAAACCGGGAAAACCTACGAGCAGTACTTC
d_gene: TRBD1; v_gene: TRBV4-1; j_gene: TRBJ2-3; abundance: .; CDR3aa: CASSLSGTGSDTQYF; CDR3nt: TGCGCCAGCAGCCTCAGCGGGACAGGGTCAGATACGCAGTATTTT
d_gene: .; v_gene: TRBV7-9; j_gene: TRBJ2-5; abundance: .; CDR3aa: CASSPQSAGGETQYF; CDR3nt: TGTGCCAGCAGCCCCCAGTCAGCTGGGGGAGAGACCCAGTACTTC
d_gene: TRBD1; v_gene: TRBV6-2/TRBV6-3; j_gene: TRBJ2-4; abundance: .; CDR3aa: CASSTGVNIQYF; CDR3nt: TGTGCCAGCAGTACAGGGGTGAACATTCAGTACTTC
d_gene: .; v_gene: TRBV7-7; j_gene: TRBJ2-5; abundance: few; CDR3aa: CASSLGPADQETQYF; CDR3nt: TGTGCCAGCAGCTTAGGCCCAGCTGACCAAGAGACCCAGTACTTC
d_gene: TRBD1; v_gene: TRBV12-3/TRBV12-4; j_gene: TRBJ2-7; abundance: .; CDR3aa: CASSLDSPGQDYEQYF; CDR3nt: TGTGCCAGCAGTTTGGATTCACCGGGACAGGACTACGAGCAGTACTTC
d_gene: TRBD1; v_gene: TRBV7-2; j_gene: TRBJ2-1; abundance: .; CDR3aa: CASNLGQGLNEQFF; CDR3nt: TGTGCCAGCAACCTAGGACAGGGATTAAATGAGCAGTTCTTC
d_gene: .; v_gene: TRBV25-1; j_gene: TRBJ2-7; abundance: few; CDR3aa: CASSELGVTGSYEQYF; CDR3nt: TGTGCCAGCAGTGAATTAGGGGTGACGGGCTCCTACGAGCAGTACTTC
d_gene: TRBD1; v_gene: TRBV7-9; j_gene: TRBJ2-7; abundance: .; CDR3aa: CASSRSGQGYEQYF; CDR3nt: TGTGCCAGCAGCCGTAGTGGACAGGGGTACGAGCAGTACTTC
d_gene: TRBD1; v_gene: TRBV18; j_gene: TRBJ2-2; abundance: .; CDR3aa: CASSPTRTGNTGELFF; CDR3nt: TGTGCCAGCTCACCTACCCGGACAGGGAACACCGGGGAGCTGTTTTTT
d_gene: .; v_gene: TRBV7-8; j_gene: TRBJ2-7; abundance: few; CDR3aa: CASSLVRNSYEQYF; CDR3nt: TGTGCCAGCAGCTTAGTCCGGAACTCCTACGAGCAGTACTTC
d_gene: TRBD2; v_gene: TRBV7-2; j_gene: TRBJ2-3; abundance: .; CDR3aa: CASSLTLAFTDTQYF; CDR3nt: TGTGCCAGCAGCCTAACACTAGCGTTCACAGATACGCAGTATTTT
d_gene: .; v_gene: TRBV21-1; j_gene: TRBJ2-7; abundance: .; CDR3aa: CASSKKTFSYEQYF; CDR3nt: TGTGCCAGCAGCAAAAAAACTTTTTCCTACGAGCAGTACTTC
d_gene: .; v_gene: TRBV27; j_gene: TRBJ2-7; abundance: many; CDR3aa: CASSPTPTGFSYEQYF; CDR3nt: TGTGCCAGCAGTCCAACCCCCACTGGGTTCTCCTACGAGCAGTACTTC
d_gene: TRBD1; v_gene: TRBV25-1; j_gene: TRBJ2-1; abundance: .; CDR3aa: CASTHRGKYWDEQFF; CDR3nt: TGTGCCAGCACCCACAGGGGGAAGTATTGGGATGAGCAGTTCTTC
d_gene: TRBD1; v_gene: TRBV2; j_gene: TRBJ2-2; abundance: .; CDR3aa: CASNRGSTGELFF; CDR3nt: TGTGCCAGCAACAGGGGGTCCACCGGGGAGCTGTTTTTT
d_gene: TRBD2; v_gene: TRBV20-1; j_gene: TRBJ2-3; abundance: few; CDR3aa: CSAPSGSTDTQYF; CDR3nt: TGCAGTGCTCCTAGCGGGAGCACAGATACGCAGTATTTT
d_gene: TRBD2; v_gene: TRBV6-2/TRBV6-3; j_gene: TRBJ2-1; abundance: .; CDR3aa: CASSYSMASGGKKQFF; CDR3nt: TGTGCCAGCAGTTACTCGATGGCTAGCGGGGGAAAAAAGCAGTTCTTC
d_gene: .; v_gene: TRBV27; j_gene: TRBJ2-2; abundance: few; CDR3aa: CASSLDSYTGELFF; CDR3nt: TGTGCCAGCAGTCTAGACAGTTACACCGGGGAGCTGTTTTTT